The source of this T cell receptor (beta chain) is a study of T cells in women clearing cervical HPV infection. Study-level background: Women with histologically confirmed HPV16-related CIN3 or worse, 2 with invasive cancer, served as cases. Cases' blood sampling followed lesion detection by median about 150 days (90 to 200).

Produced via immunoSEQ multiplex PCR; TCRdb's table is partial and in-frame only. The sample's table shows 40,000 to 60,000 clones. This receptor was obtained from a woman between 18 and 70 years old with a cervical HPV16 infection that either progressed to CIN3+ or cleared (not recorded which). The sample taken for sequencing was blood buffy coat.

The CDR3 bases that were read are TGCAGTGCTCCCACGTTGGGACTTCAAGAGACG. It is translated as CSAPTLGLQET. The full CDR3 protein reads CSAPTLGLQETQYF. The chain recombines TRBV20-1 with TRBJ2-3; perhaps TRBD2 as D (6 bases). The CDR3 end falls 3 residues outside the read, so it is completed with the germline J gene. Germline V CDR1 and CDR2: DFQATT, SNEGSKA (reference sequence). CDR3 length: 14 residues.